This passage covers 3 T cell receptor beta chains from one sample sequenced in a study of blood T cells in healthy people across ages. Primed by a sample-barcoded 5' primer and a J-beta primer mix, a second PCR proceeded for about 6 to 11 cycles. TCRdb used MiXCR to reprocess the 5' RACE reads, holding one entry per CDR3 protein. The sample has 780,000 or so distinct CDR3 sequences; around a quarter are singletons. This same sample was also taken into another study, of T cells of mothers and their children.

The specimen was blood. Every receptor here comes from a boy younger than 18 in good health.

In this sample, this clonotype turned up a few times. The chain couples TRBV5-1 to TRBJ1-4, with D possibly matching TRBD1 (6 bases). Trimming left V 6 bases short and J 5 bases short, with 23 bases between. The CDR3 spans 17 residues. CDR1 is SGHRS, CDR2 YFSETQ, per germline. The CDR3 bases are TGCGCCAGCAAACGTCTGGGTCCACAGGGAACCAATGAAAAACTGTTTTTT. This codes for CASKRLGPQGTNEKLFF.

In its sample, this clonotype was seen a few times. The V and J genes are TRBV4-2 and TRBJ2-4; D unresolved. V lost 0 bases, J lost 0 bases, and 6 bases lay in between. The CDR3 totals 15 residues. Germline loops: CDR1 LGHNA, CDR2 YNFKEQ. The CDR3 DNA follows: TGTGCCAGCAGCCAAGATGACCTAGCCAAAAACATTCAGTACTTC. It yields the protein CASSQDDLAKNIQYF.

This rearrangement joins TRBV6-5 to TRBJ2-2; D is unresolved. V was cut by 4 bases and J by 3 bases, with 12 bases left in between. This CDR3 contains 15 residues. CDR1 MNHEY and CDR2 SVGAGI come from the germline V gene. DNA for the CDR3: TGTGCCAGCAGTTTGATCTTGCAGGACACCGGGGAGCTGTTTTTT. It codes for CASSLILQDTGELFF.